This T cell receptor (beta chain) was identified in a study of blood T cell repertoires in COVID-19. Study information: The cDNA or gDNA used as material had been derived from T cells, B-cell-depleted T cells, or PBMCs.

Trimming took off 3 bases at V and 0 bases at J, with 20 bases between the two ends. In germline, CDR1 is SEHNR, CDR2 FQNEAQ (reference sequence). The CDR3 runs 19 residues. The data were produced by immunoSEQ multiplex PCR, yet TCRdb's version contains in-frame clones alone and is incomplete. The sample yields hundreds of thousands of clones, roughly 80% seen once. This receptor was identified in a man between 35 and 55 years old who had been exposed to COVID-19. This chain connects TRBV7-9 to TRBJ1-4; D remains unclear. The specimen was PBMCs or T cells enriched from blood (not recorded which). CDR3 protein: CASSFRPGTQKTTNEKLFF. DNA of the CDR3: TGTGCCAGCAGCTTTAGGCCGGGAACCCAAAAAACAACTAATGAAAAACTGTTTTTT.